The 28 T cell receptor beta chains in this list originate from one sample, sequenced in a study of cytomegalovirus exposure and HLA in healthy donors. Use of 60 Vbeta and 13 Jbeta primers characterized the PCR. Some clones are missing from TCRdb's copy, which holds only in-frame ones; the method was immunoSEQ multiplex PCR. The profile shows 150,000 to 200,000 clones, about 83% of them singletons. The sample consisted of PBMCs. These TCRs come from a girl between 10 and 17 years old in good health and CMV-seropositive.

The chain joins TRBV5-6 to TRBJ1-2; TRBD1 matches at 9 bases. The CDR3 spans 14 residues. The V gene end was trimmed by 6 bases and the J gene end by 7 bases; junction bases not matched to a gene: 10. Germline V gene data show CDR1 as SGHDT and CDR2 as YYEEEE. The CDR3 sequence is CASTPQQGAFGYTF. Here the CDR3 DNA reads TGTGCCAGCACCCCCCAACAGGGGGCTTTTGGCTACACCTTC. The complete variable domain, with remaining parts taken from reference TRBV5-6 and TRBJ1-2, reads DAGVTQSPTHLIKTRGQQVTLRCSPKSGHDTVSWYQQALGQGPQFIFQYYEEEERQRGNFPDRFSGHQFPNYSSELNVNALLLGDSALYLCASTPQQGAFGYTFGSGTRLTVV.

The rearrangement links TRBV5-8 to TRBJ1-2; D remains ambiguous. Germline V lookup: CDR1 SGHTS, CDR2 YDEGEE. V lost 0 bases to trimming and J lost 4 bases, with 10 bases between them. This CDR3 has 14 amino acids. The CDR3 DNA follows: TGTGCCAGCAGCTTGGAAGCGGGAACCTATGGCTACACCTTC. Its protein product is CASSLEAGTYGYTF.

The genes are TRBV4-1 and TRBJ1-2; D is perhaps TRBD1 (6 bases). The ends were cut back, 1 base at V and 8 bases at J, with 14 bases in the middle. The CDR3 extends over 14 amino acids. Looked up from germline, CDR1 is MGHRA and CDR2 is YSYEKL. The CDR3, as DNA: TGCGCCAGCAGCCAAGTTCTGGGGGCGATCGGCTACACCTTC. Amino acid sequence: CASSQVLGAIGYTF.

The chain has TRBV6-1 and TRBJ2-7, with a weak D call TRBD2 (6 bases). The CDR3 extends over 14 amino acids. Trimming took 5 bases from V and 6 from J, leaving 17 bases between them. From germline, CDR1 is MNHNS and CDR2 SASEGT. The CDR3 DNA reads TGTGCCAGCAGTTTCCAAGGGAGGTTGGTCGAGCAGTACTTC. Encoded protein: CASSFQGRLVEQYF.

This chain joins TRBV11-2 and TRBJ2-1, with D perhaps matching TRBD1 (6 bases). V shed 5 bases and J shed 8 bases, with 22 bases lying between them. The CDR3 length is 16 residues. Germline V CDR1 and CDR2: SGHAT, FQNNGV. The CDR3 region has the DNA TGTGCCAGCAGCCTAGGGCAGGGGAAATTCGGTGATGAGCAGTTCTTC. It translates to CASSLGQGKFGDEQFF.

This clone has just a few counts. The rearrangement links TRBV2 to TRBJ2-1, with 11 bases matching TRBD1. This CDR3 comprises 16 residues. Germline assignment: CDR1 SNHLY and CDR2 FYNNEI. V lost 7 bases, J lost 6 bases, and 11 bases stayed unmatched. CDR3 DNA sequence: TGTGCCAGCATCAACCCGGACAGGGGGCTTACCAATGAGCAGTTCTTC. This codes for CASINPDRGLTNEQFF.

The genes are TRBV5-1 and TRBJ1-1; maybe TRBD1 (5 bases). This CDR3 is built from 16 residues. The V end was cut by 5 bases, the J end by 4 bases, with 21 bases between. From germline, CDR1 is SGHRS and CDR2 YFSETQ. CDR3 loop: CASRSGTPKAGTEAFF. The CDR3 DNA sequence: TGCGCCAGCAGGTCCGGGACGCCTAAAGCGGGCACTGAAGCTTTCTTT.

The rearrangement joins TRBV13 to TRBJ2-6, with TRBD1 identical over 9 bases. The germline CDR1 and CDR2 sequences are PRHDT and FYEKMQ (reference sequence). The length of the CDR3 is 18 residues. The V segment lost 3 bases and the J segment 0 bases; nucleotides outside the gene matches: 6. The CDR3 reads CASSFLGQGSSGANVLTF. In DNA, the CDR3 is TGTGCCAGCAGCTTCTTGGGACAGGGAAGCTCTGGGGCCAACGTCCTGACTTTC. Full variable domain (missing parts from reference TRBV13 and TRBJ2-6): AAGVIQSPRHLIKEKRETATLKCYPIPRHDTVYWYQQGPGQDPQFLISFYEKMQSDKGSIPDRFSAQQFSDYHSELNMSSLELGDSALYFCASSFLGQGSSGANVLTFGAGSRLTVL.

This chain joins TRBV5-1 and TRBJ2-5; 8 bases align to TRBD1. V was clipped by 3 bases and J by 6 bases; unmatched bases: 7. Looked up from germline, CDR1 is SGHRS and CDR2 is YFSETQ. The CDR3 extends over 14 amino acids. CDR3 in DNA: TGCGCCAGCAGCTCGGACAGGGTTATACAGACCCAGTACTTC. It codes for CASSSDRVIQTQYF.

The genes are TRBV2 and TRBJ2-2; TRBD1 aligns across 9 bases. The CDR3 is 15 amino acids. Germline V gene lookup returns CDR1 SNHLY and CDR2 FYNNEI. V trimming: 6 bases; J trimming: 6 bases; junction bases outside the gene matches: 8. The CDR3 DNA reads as TGTGCCAGCAGCGTTACAGGGGGCGCGCCCGGGGAGCTGTTTTTT. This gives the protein CASSVTGGAPGELFF.

CDR3 protein: CASSFGRGSNQPQHF. CDR3 sequence (DNA): TGTGCCAGCAGCTTTGGCAGGGGGAGCAATCAGCCCCAGCATTTT. The chain has TRBV7-6 and TRBJ1-5, with 7 bases aligning to TRBD1. CDR3 length equals 15 residues. Germline lookup yields CDR1 SGHVS and CDR2 FNYEAQ. Unmatched junction bases numbered 3, after V lost 3 bases and J lost 1 base.

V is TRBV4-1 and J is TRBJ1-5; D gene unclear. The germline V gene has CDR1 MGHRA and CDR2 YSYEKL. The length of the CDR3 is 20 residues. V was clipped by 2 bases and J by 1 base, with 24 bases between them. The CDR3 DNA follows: TGCGCCAGCAGCCAACTTCACTCGGGCCGACGGGAAATGAGCAATCAGCCCCAGCATTTT. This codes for CASSQLHSGRREMSNQPQHF.

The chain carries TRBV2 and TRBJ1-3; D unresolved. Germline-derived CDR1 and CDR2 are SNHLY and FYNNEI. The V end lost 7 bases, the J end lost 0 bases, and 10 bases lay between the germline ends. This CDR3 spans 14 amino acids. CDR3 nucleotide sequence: TGTGCCAGCATCCGGGAACGCTCTGGAAACACCATATATTTT. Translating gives CASIRERSGNTIYF.

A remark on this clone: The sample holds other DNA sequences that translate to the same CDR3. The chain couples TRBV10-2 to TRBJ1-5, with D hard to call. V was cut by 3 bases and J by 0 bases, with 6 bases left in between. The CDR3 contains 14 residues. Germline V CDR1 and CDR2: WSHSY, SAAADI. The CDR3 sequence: CASSESHSNQPQHF. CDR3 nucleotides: TGCGCCAGCAGTGAAAGCCATAGCAATCAGCCCCAGCATTTT.

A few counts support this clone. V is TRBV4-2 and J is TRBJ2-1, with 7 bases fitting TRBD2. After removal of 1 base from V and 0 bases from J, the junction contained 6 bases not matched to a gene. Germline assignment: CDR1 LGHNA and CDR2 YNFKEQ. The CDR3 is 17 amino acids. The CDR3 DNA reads TGTGCCAGCAGCCAAGGGGGGGGGACCGACTCCTACAATGAGCAGTTCTTC. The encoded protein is CASSQGGGTDSYNEQFF.

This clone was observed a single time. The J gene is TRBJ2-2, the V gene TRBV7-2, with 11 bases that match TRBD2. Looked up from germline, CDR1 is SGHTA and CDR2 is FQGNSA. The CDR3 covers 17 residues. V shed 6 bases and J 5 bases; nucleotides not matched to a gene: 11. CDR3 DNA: TGTGCCAGCAGAGAACATAGCGGGGGGGCCGGTACCGGGGAGCTGTTTTTT. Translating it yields CASREHSGGAGTGELFF.

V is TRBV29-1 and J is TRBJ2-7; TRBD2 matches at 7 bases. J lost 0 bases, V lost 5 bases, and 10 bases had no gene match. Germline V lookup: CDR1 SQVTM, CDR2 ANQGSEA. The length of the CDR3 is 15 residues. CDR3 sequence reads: CSVLRERGGSYEQYF. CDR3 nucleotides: TGCAGCGTTCTGCGGGAGAGGGGCGGCTCCTACGAGCAGTACTTC.

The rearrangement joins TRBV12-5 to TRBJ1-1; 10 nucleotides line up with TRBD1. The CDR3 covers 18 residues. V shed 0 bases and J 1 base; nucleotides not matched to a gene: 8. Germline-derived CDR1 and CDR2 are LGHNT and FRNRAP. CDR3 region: CASGLVRTGGAGNTEAFF. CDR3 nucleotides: TGTGCTAGTGGTTTGGTACGGACAGGGGGGGCCGGGAACACTGAAGCTTTCTTT. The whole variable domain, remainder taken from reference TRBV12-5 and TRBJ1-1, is DARVTQTPRHKVTEMGQEVTMRCQPILGHNTVFWYRQTMMQGLELLAYFRNRAPLDDSGMPKDRFSAEMPDATLATLKIQPSEPRDSAVYFCASGLVRTGGAGNTEAFFGQGTRLTVV.

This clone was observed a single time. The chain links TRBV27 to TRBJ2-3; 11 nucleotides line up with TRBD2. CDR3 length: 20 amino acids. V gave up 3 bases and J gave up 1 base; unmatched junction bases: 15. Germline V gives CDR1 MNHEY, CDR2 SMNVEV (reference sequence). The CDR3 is CASSFFTSGGLFPRTDTQYF. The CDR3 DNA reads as TGTGCCAGCAGTTTCTTCACTAGCGGGGGCCTATTCCCCCGCACAGATACGCAGTATTTT.

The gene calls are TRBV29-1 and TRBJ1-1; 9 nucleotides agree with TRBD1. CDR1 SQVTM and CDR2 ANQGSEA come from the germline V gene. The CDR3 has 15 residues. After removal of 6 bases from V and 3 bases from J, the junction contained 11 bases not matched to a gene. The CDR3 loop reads CSVLTGGGMHTEAFF. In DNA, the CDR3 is TGCAGCGTATTGACAGGGGGGGGTATGCACACTGAAGCTTTCTTT.

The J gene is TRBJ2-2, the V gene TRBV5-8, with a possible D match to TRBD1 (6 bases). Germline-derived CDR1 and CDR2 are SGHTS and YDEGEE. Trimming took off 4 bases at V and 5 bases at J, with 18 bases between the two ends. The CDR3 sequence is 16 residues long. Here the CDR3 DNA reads TGTGCCAGCAGCGTTCGGGACATCATTTGGACCGGGGAGCTGTTTTTT. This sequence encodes CASSVRDIIWTGELFF.

CDR3 sequence reads: CASSFLTGTSSGSPLHF. Here the CDR3 DNA reads TGCGCCAGCAGCTTCCTGACAGGAACATCTAGTGGTTCACCCCTCCACTTT. V usage is TRBV5-1 and J usage is TRBJ1-6, with a possible D match to TRBD1 (6 bases). The CDR3 is 17 residues long. The V end lost 2 bases, the J end lost 9 bases, and 21 bases lay between the germline ends. CDR1 SGHRS and CDR2 YFSETQ come from the germline V gene.

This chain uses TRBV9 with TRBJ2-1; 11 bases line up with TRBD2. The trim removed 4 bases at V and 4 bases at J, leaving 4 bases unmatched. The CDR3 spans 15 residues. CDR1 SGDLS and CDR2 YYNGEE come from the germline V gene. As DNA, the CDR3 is TGTGCCAGCAGCCTTACTAGCGGGAGATACAATGAGCAGTTCTTC. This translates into CASSLTSGRYNEQFF.

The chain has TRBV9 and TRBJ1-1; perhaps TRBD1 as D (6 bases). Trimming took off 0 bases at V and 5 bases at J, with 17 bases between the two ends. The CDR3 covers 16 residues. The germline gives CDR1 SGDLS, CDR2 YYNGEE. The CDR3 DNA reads TGTGCCAGCAGCGTAGCGGGGGGCGCAATAGGGACTGAAGCTTTCTTT. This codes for CASSVAGGAIGTEAFF.

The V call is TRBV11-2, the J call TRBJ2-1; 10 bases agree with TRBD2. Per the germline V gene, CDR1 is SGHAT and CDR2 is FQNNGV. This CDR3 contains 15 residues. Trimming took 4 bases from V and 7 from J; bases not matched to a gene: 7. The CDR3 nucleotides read TGTGCCAGCAGCTCCATAGCGGGGGGTGAGAATGAGCAGTTCTTC. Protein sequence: CASSSIAGGENEQFF.

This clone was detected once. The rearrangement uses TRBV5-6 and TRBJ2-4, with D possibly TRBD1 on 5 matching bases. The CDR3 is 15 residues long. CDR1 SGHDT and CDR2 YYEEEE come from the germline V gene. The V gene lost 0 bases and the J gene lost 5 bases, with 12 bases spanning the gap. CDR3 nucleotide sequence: TGTGCCAGCAGCTTGGGACAGCCCTACGAAAACATTCAGTACTTC. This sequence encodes CASSLGQPYENIQYF.

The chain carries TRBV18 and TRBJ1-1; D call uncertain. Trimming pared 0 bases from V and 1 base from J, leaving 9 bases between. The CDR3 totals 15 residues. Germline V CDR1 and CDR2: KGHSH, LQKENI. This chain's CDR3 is CASSPPVKRNTEAFF. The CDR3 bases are TGTGCCAGCTCACCACCGGTAAAGAGGAACACTGAAGCTTTCTTT. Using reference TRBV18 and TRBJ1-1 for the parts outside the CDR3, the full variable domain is NAGVMQNPRHLVRRRGQEARLRCSPMKGHSHVYWYRQLPEEGLKFMVYLQKENIIDESGMPKERFSAEFPKEGPSILRIQQVVRGDSAAYFCASSPPVKRNTEAFFGQGTRLTVV.

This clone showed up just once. The CDR3: CASSTQGSYEQYF. In DNA, the CDR3 is TGTGCCAGTAGTACACAGGGATCCTACGAGCAGTACTTC. V gene TRBV19 combines with J gene TRBJ2-7, with TRBD1 as a possible D gene (6 bases). The CDR3 covers 13 residues. Germline V gene sequence: CDR1 LNHDA, CDR2 SQIVND (reference sequence). V lost 4 bases to trimming and J lost 1 base, with 8 bases between them.